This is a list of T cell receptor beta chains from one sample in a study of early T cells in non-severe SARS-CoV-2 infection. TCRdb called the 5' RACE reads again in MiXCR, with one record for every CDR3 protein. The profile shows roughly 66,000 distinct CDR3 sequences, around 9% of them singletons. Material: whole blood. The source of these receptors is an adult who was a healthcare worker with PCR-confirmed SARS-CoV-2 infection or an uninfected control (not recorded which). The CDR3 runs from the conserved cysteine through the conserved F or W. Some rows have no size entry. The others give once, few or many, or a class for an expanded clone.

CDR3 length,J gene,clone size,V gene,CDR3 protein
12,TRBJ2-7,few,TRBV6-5,CASAAGAYEQYF
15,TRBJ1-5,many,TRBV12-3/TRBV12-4,CASNDRDRDNQPQHF
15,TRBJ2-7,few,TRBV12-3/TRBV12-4,CASSLTGTDSYEQYF
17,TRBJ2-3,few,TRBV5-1,CASSLDSGQGETDTQYF
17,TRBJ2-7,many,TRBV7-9,CASSLSARDSHSYEQYF
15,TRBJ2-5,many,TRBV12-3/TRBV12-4,CASSISGRIQETQYF
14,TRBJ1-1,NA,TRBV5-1,CASSLAGANTEAFF
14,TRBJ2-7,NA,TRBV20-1,CSASSGRAPYEQYF
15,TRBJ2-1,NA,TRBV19,CASSISRFSYNEQFF
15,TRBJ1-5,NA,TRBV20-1,CSASTRGESNQPQHF
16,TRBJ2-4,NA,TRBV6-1,CASSETGGPGKNIQYF
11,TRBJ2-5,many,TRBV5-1,CASSYQETQYF
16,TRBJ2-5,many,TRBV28,CASSATGRRLKETQYF
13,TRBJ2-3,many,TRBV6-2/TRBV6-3,CASSPGLASTQYF
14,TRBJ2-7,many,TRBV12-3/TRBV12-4,CASSIQQGPYEQYF
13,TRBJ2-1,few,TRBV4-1,CASSQDSYGEQFF
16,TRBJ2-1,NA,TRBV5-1,CASSWDSGPFYNEQFF
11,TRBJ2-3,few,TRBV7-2,CASSLVNTQYF
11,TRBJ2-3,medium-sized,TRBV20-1,CSVCPKDTQYF
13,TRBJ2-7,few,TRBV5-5,CASSLGLVHEQYF
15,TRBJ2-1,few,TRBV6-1,CASVGRAGGPNEQFF
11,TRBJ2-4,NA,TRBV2,CASSDGLAGPF
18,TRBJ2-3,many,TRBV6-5,CASRRDYPGTFYTDTQYF
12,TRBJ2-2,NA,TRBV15,CATSRAAGELFF
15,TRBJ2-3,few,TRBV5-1,CASSLGATSPDTQYF
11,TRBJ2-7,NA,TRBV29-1,CSVEGVDEQYF
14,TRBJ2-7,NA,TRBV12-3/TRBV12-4,CASSWASGRYEQYF
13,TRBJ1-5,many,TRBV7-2,CASSLVFNQPQHF
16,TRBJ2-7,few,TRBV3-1,CASSPQSTSGPYEQYF
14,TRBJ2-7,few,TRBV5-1,CASSLVANSYEQYF
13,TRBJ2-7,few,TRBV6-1,CAARGELFYEQYF
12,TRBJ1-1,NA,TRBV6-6,CASSSGQGVAFF
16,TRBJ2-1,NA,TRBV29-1,CSAGGVGQGIYNEQFF
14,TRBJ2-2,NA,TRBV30,CAWSGGHSTGELFF
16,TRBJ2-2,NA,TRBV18,CASSPDRGSSTGELFF
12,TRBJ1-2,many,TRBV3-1,CASSQLGVMWTF
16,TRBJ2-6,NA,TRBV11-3,CASSLVGGSGTNVLTF
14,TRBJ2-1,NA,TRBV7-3,CASSFIRGSNEQFF
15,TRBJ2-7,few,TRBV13,CASSLGLVSSYEQYF
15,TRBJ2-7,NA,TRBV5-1,CASSLWASGTYEQYF
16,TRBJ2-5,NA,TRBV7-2,CASSPRCVERKETQYF
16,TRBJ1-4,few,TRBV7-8,CASSLFGVSAQEKLFF
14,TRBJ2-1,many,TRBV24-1,CATSDLRTNNEQFF
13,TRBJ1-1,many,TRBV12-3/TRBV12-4,CASSQTGGTEAFF
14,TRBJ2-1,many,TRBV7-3,CASSPGPQPNEQFF
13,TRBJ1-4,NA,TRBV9,CASSQGLNEKLFF
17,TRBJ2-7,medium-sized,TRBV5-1,CASSSKPGQDFSYEQYF
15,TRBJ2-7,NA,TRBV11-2,CASSLGPGYGGEQYF
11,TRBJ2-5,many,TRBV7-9,CASSSAWTQYF
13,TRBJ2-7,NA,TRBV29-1,CSARQGGSYEQYF
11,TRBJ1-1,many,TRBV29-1,CSVARSTEAFF
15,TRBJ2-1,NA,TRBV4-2,CASSQYFGTGNEQFF
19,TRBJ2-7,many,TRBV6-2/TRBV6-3,CASSYEPGTSGSWPYEQYF
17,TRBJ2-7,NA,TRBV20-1,CSARVLAGGPQADEQYF
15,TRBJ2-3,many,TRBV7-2,CASSVYRGGTDTQYF